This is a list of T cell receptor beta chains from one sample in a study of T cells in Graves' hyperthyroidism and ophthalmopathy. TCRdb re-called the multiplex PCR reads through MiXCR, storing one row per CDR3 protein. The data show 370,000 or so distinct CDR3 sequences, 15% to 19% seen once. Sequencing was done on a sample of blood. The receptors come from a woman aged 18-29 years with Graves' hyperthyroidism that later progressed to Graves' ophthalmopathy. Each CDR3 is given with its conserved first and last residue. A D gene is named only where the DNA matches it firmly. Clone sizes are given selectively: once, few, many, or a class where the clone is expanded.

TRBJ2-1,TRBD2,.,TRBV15,TGTGCCACCAGCATACTCGGACTAGCGTCTTCCTACAATGAGCAGTTCTTC,CATSILGLASSYNEQFF
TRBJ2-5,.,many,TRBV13,TGTGCCAGCAGCTTATTGGGTCTAGGAGGGGAGACCCAGTACTTC,CASSLLGLGGETQYF
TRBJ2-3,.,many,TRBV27,TGTGCCAGCAGTTTATATACCCTCCGGCCAGACCAAAGCACAGATACGCAGTATTTT,CASSLYTLRPDQSTDTQYF
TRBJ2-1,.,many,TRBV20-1,TGCAGTGCTAGACCGCGTTCGTGGGGTGAGCAGTTCTTC,CSARPRSWGEQFF
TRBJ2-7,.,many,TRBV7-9,TGTGCCAGCAGCCCCCCCAACAGGGTAGCATTCGACGAGCAGTACTTC,CASSPPNRVAFDEQYF
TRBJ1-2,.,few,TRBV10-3,TGTGCCATCGCCGGACAAGCTAACTATGGCTACACCTTC,CAIAGQANYGYTF
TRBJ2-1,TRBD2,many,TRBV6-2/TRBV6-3,TGTGCCAGCACTTACCGGCCGGGACTAGTAAATGAGCAGTTCTTC,CASTYRPGLVNEQFF
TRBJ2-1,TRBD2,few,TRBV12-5,TGTGCTAGTGGTTTGGTACGCACCGGGCGGGGGAATGAGCAGTCCTTC,CASGLVRTGRGNEQSF
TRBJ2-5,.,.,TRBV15,TGTGCCACCAGCAGATCGGAGACCGGGTGGGTGTACTTC,CATSRSETGWVYF
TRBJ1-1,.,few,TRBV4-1,TGCGCCAGCAGCCAAGATGGTTGGGCTTGGAGAGGGGAGAACACTGAAGCTTTCTTT,CASSQDGWAWRGENTEAFF
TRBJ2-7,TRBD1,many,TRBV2,TGTGCCAGCGGGGTTAAGGGACAGGATTCCTACGAGCAGTACTTC,CASGVKGQDSYEQYF
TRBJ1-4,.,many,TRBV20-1,TGCAGTGCTCGGGTCCGGGACAAGAATGAAAAACTGTTTTTT,CSARVRDKNEKLFF
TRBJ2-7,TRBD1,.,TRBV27,TGTGCCAGCAGTTTATTAGGGGGCCGGCAGCAGTACTTC,CASSLLGGRQQYF
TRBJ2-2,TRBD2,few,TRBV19,TGTGCCAGTAGTATCAGGCTAGCGGGAGACGTGTTAGCGCGTGGGGAGCTGTTTTTT,CASSIRLAGDVLARGELFF
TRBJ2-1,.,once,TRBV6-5,TGTGCCAGCAGTTATTATATTCGGGCCCAGCAGTTCTTC,CASSYYIRAQQFF
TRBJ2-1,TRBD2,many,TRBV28,TGTGCCAGCAGTTTAAAGGGGACTAGCGGGAGCAAAGGCAATGAGCAGTTCTTC,CASSLKGTSGSKGNEQFF
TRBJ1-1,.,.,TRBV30,TGTGCCTGGAGTAGGGGGGCCATGAACACTGAAGCTTTCTTT,CAWSRGAMNTEAFF
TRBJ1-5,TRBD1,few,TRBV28,TGTGCCAGCAGTTCGACAGGGCGCAGCAATCAGCCCCAGCATTTT,CASSSTGRSNQPQHF
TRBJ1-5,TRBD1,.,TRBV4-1,TGCGCCAGCAGCCGGGAAGACAGGGTTGACCAGCCCCAGCATTTT,CASSREDRVDQPQHF
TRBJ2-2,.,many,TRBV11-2,TGTGCCAGCAGCTCGTACGGGGACGCCCACACCGGGGAGCTGTTTTTT,CASSSYGDAHTGELFF
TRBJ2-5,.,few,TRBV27,TGTGCCAGCAGTTTAAATCAGGGGCGGTACCAAGAGACCCAGTACTTC,CASSLNQGRYQETQYF
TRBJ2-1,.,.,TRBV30,TGTGCCTGGAGTCCTTCCTACAATGAGCAGTTCTTC,CAWSPSYNEQFF
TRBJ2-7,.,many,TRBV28,TGTGCCAGCAGTTTATCCAGACAGTACGAGCAGTACTTC,CASSLSRQYEQYF
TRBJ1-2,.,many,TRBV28,TGTGCCAGCAGTTTAGTTGGAGGGGCGAACTATGGCTACACCTTC,CASSLVGGANYGYTF
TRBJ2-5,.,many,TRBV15,TGTGCCACCAGCAGAGGACAGGATACGGAGACCCAGTACTTC,CATSRGQDTETQYF
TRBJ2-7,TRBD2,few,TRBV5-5,TGTGCCAGCAGCCTGTGGACTAGCGGAACCTACGAGCAGTACTTC,CASSLWTSGTYEQYF
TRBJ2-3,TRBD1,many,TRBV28,TGTGCCAGCAGTTGGACAGGCCTTAGCACAGATACGCAGTATTTT,CASSWTGLSTDTQYF
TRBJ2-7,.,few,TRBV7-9,TGTGCCAGCAGCCCGGACACCATCAATCCATACTACGAGCAGTACTTC,CASSPDTINPYYEQYF
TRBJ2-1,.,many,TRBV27,TGTGCCAGCAGTACCCGACTAGTGAGGCAATACAATGAGCAGTTCTTC,CASSTRLVRQYNEQFF
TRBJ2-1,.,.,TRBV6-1,TGTGCCAGCAGTTATCAAAGGATCTACAATGAGCAGTTCTTC,CASSYQRIYNEQFF
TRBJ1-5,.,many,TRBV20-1,TGCAGTGCTAGAGATAGAGGGATCGGGAGTCAGCCCCAGCATTTT,CSARDRGIGSQPQHF
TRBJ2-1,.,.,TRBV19,TGTGCCAGTAGTATAGTGGAGGGGGTTTACAATGAGCAGTTCTTC,CASSIVEGVYNEQFF
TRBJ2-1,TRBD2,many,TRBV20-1,TGCAGTGCTAGAGCGGGACTAGCGGGAGCCCGCTCCTACAATGAGCAGTTCTTC,CSARAGLAGARSYNEQFF
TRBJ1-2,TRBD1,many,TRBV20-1,TGCAGTGCTCACAGGGGGCTGTTGGGTGGCTACACCTTC,CSAHRGLLGGYTF
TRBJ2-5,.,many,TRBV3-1,TGTGCCAGCAAACGGGGCCCGATCGGCCCAGAGACCCAGTACTTC,CASKRGPIGPETQYF
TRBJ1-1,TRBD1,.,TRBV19,TGTGCCAGTAGTATGCCCACAGGGGGAACTGAAGCTTTCTTT,CASSMPTGGTEAFF
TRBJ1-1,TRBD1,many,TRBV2,TGTGCCAGCAGTGAGGACAGGGGCGGAACTGAAGCTTTCTTT,CASSEDRGGTEAFF
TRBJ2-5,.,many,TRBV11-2,TGTGCCAGCAGCTTAGAGCCAGTCCCCGAGACCCAGTACTTC,CASSLEPVPETQYF
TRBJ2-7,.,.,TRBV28,TGTGCCAGCAGTTCGCGCATCAGGGGAGGAATCTACGAGCAGTGCTTC,CASSSRIRGGIYEQCF
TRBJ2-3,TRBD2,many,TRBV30,TGTGCCTGGATAAGAGGGACTAGCGGGAGGCAGTATTTT,CAWIRGTSGRQYF
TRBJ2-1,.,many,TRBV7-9,TGTGCCAGCAGCTTAAACAGGAGCTCCTACAATGAGCAGTTCTTC,CASSLNRSSYNEQFF
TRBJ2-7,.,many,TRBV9,TGTGCCAGCAGCGTAGCTTTCGGGGGAGCAAGCGAGCAGTACTTC,CASSVAFGGASEQYF
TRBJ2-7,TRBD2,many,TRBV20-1,TGCAGTGCTAGAGATCCGGGACTAGCGGGAGAAAGCTCCTACGAGCAGTACTTC,CSARDPGLAGESSYEQYF
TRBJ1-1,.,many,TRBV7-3,TGTGCCAGCAGTCAGGGAAGGGACACTGAAGCTTTCTTT,CASSQGRDTEAFF
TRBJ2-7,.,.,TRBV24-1,TGTGCCACCAGCCGTGACCTTGATAATATAGCGGTCACCTACGAGCAGTACTTC,CATSRDLDNIAVTYEQYF